Described below is a single T cell receptor beta chain sequence and its context. The antigen is not known. Semi-nested PCR with Nested Universal Primer A followed constant-region reverse priming of full-length variable regions. TCRdb called the 5' RACE reads again in MiXCR, with one record for every CDR3 protein. The sample lists approximately 60,000 distinct CDR3 sequences; less than 25% were seen once. General observations from the study: Tumor memory CD4+ T cell TCR gene usage clustered with blood and lymph node memory CD4+ cells and lymph node naive CD4+ cells. The larger-cohort validation was restricted to a single TCR beta V-J rearrangement rather than whole repertoires. Tumor Tregs overlapped most with tumor, then blood, naive CD4+ cells.

The germline V gene has CDR1 LGHNA and CDR2 YNFKEQ. This CDR3 region has 15 residues. V was clipped by 4 bases and J by 6 bases; unmatched bases: 8. The sorted Tregs were CD4+CD25+CD127-/low cells. Sequencing was performed on tumor-infiltrating Tregs sorted from the breast tumor. This TCR was sampled from a female donor with breast cancer. The rearrangement uses TRBV4-2 and TRBJ2-7, with TRBD2 matching over 11 bases. CDR3: CASSLLAGVSGEQYF. The DNA for the CDR3 is TGTGCCAGCAGCCTACTAGCGGGAGTGTCTGGCGAGCAGTACTTC.